The 8 T cell receptor beta chains below come from one sample, sequenced in a study of T cell changes during pregnancy in multiple sclerosis. Sequenced by immunoSEQ multiplex PCR; TCRdb stores in-frame clones only, minus some. This sample has more than 55,000 clones, with roughly 91% found just once. Sample: peripheral blood, taken in the third trimester of pregnancy. These receptors were taken from a female donor in good health, enrolled as a control in a pregnancy study.

About this clone: Other DNA sequences of this sample code for an identical CDR3. This chain connects TRBV2 to TRBJ2-2; D is possibly TRBD1 (5 bases). The CDR3 has 13 amino acids. Trimming pared 6 bases from V and 1 base from J, leaving 6 bases between. The germline V gene encodes CDR1 SNHLY and CDR2 FYNNEI. The CDR3 coding sequence is TGTGCCAGCAGGACAGAGAACACCGGGGAGCTGTTTTTT. This translates into CASRTENTGELFF.

The J gene is TRBJ2-4, the V gene TRBV6-5; possible D gene TRBD2, 5 bases. V lost 10 bases to trimming and J lost 0 bases, with 13 bases between them. CDR3 length: 14 amino acids. Germline lookup yields CDR1 MNHEY and CDR2 SVGAGI. The CDR3 sequence is CATRRGLAKNIQYF. CDR3 DNA sequence: TGTGCCACCAGACGGGGATTAGCCAAAAACATTCAGTACTTC.

The chain links TRBV5-6 to TRBJ2-7; perhaps TRBD1 as D (5 bases). CDR3 length equals 14 residues. Germline CDR1 is SGHDT and CDR2 is YYEEEE. V lost 0 bases to trimming and J lost 2 bases, with 9 bases between them. The CDR3 reads CASSLGTRTYEQYF. Here the CDR3 DNA reads TGTGCCAGCAGCTTGGGGACAAGGACCTACGAGCAGTACTTC.

The chain combines TRBV13 with TRBJ1-1; 7 bases fit TRBD1. Trimming cost V 7 bases and J 0 bases; bases outside gene matches: 11. This CDR3 contains 16 residues. Germline V gene data show CDR1 as PRHDT and CDR2 as FYEKMQ (reference sequence). The CDR3 spells CASNFNPTGLNTEAFF. The CDR3 region has the DNA TGTGCCAGCAATTTTAATCCGACAGGGTTGAACACTGAAGCTTTCTTT.

This clone was detected only a few times. The CDR3 nucleotides are TGTGCCAGCAGTGAAGCGGGAGGTAGCAATCAGCCCCAGCATTTT. Translated: CASSEAGGSNQPQHF. The gene calls are TRBV6-1 and TRBJ1-5; no reliable D call. The CDR3 consists of 15 residues. Trimming stripped 0 bases from V and 0 bases from J, with 6 bases between. CDR1 is MNHNS, CDR2 SASEGT, per germline.

The rearrangement joins TRBV7-9 to TRBJ1-1, with D possibly matching TRBD1 (6 bases). V shed 5 bases and J shed 4 bases, with 14 bases lying between them. From germline, CDR1 is SEHNR and CDR2 FQNEAQ (reference sequence). The CDR3 loop spans 14 amino acids. The CDR3 DNA reads as TGTGCCAGCAGCCCCGAGGCGGGGGCCACTGAAGCTTTCTTT. Translating gives CASSPEAGATEAFF.

This chain connects TRBV27 to TRBJ2-7, with 12 bases fitting TRBD2. The J segment lost 2 bases and the V segment lost 8 bases, leaving 1 base of the junction unmatched. The CDR3 consists of 13 residues. The V gene's germline CDR1 is MNHEY and CDR2 SMNVEV (reference sequence). The CDR3 loop reads CASSSGRAYEQYF. In DNA form, the CDR3 reads TGTGCCAGCTCTAGCGGGAGGGCCTACGAGCAGTACTTC.

V is TRBV2 and J is TRBJ1-5; TRBD1 aligns across 11 bases. With V trimmed by 2 bases and J by 0 bases, 6 bases remained unmatched. Germline V lookup: CDR1 SNHLY, CDR2 FYNNEI. CDR3 length: 18 residues. The CDR3 reads CASSERTGGAVSNQPQHF. Written as DNA, the CDR3 is TGTGCCAGCAGTGAAAGGACAGGGGGCGCAGTTAGCAATCAGCCCCAGCATTTT.